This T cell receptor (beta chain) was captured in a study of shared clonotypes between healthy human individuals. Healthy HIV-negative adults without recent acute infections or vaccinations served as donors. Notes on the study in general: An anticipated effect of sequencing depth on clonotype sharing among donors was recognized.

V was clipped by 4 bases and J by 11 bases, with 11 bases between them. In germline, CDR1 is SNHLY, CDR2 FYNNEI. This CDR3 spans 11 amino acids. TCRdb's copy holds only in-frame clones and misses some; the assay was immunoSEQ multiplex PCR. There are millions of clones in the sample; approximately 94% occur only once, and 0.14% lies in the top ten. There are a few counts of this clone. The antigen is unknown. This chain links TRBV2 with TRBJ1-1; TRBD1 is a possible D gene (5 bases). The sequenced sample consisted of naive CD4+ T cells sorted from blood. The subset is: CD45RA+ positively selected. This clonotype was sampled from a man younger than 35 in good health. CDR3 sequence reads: CASSVEGRAFF. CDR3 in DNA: TGTGCCAGCAGTGTGGAGGGACGGGCTTTCTTT. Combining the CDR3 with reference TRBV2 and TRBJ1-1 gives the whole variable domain EPEVTQTPSHQVTQMGQEVILRCVPISNHLYFYWYRQILGQKVEFLVSFYNNEISEKSEIFDDQFSVERPDGSNFTLKIRSTKLEDSAMYFCASSVEGRAFFGQGTRLTVV.